This T cell receptor beta chain was observed in a study of identifying expanded T cells in peripheral blood. Study conclusions and caveats: Clone count variance between two-week samples rose with total template count. Roughly 1.2 clones differed between technical replicates, versus around 15 and 18 over time.

About this clone itself: What it recognizes is unknown.

The assay was immunoSEQ multiplex PCR, and TCRdb's table has in-frame clones only and misses some. This table holds approximately 100,000 clones, around 88% found once. V was clipped by 5 bases and J by 0 bases, with 11 bases between them. The V gene's germline CDR1 is SEHNR and CDR2 FQNEAQ (reference sequence). This CDR3 region has 15 residues. Healthy donors had no documented immune events, such as infections, while sampled. This receptor was identified in a person aged 18 to 70 in good health. Sequencing was done on a sample of blood. V and J are TRBV7-9 and TRBJ1-3; possible D gene TRBD1, 5 bases. The chain's CDR3 is CASSQGRRSGNTIYF. The CDR3 nucleotides are TGTGCCAGCAGCCAGGGACGGCGCTCTGGAAACACCATATATTTT.